A selection of T cell receptor beta chains follows, all from one sample in a study of vaccination and CD4 T cells after COVID-19. Via MiXCR, TCRdb re-called the PCR reads, giving one row per CDR3 protein. The profile shows around 21,000 distinct CDR3 sequences, more than 50% of them singletons. Their antigens remain unidentified. Sequencing was done on a sample of CD4+ T cells from blood, cultured in vitro. All receptors come from a human donor who had recovered from COVID-19. Both conserved end residues are part of each CDR3. D genes are given only for firm matches. Clone size, where shown, is once, few, many, or a class for clones that have expanded.

J gene: TRBJ1-1; clone size: few; D gene: .; V gene: TRBV20-1; CDR3 protein: CSARRQDRGEAFF; CDR3 DNA: TGCAGTGCTAGACGACAGGACCGTGGTGAAGCTTTCTTT
J gene: TRBJ2-1; clone size: .; D gene: .; V gene: TRBV20-1; CDR3 protein: CSALGLLNEQFF; CDR3 DNA: TGCAGTGCTTTGGGACTGTTAAATGAGCAGTTCTTC
J gene: TRBJ1-1; clone size: .; D gene: TRBD1; V gene: TRBV6-1; CDR3 protein: CASTLQGAGNTEAFF; CDR3 DNA: TGTGCCAGCACCCTCCAGGGGGCTGGTAACACTGAAGCTTTCTTT
J gene: TRBJ2-3; clone size: .; D gene: TRBD2; V gene: TRBV7-2; CDR3 protein: CASSLALAGADTQYF; CDR3 DNA: TGTGCCAGCAGCTTGGCCCTAGCGGGAGCAGATACGCAGTATTTT
J gene: TRBJ2-2; clone size: .; D gene: TRBD2; V gene: TRBV7-2; CDR3 protein: CASSLLGGGNTGELFF; CDR3 DNA: TGTGCCAGCAGCCTCCTTGGGGGGGGGAACACCGGGGAGCTGTTTTTT
J gene: TRBJ2-2; clone size: .; D gene: .; V gene: TRBV5-1; CDR3 protein: CASSSIPDQGGELFF; CDR3 DNA: TGCGCCAGCAGCTCCATCCCGGACCAAGGGGGGGAGCTGTTTTTT
J gene: TRBJ2-3; clone size: .; D gene: .; V gene: TRBV24-1; CDR3 protein: CATSDLGPDRDTQYF; CDR3 DNA: TGTGCCACCAGTGATCTCGGACCAGACCGAGATACGCAGTATTTT
J gene: TRBJ2-2; clone size: .; D gene: TRBD2; V gene: TRBV7-6; CDR3 protein: CASSVWGTSGMTGELFF; CDR3 DNA: TGTGCCAGCAGCGTATGGGGGACTAGCGGGATGACCGGGGAGCTGTTTTTT
J gene: TRBJ1-5; clone size: .; D gene: TRBD1; V gene: TRBV4-3; CDR3 protein: CASSQDESRQGNQPQHF; CDR3 DNA: TGCGCCAGCAGCCAAGATGAGAGTCGACAGGGGAATCAGCCCCAGCATTTT
J gene: TRBJ1-2; clone size: .; D gene: .; V gene: TRBV19; CDR3 protein: CASSKKGGPYGYTF; CDR3 DNA: TGTGCCAGTAGTAAAAAGGGGGGGCCCTATGGCTACACCTTC
J gene: TRBJ2-5; clone size: .; D gene: TRBD1; V gene: TRBV2; CDR3 protein: CASSRTGASRETQYF; CDR3 DNA: TGTGCCAGCAGCCGGACAGGAGCTAGTAGAGAGACCCAGTACTTC
J gene: TRBJ2-3; clone size: .; D gene: TRBD1; V gene: TRBV19; CDR3 protein: CASRIGDRVEDTQYF; CDR3 DNA: TGTGCCAGTAGGATAGGGGACAGGGTGGAAGATACGCAGTATTTT
J gene: TRBJ2-1; clone size: few; D gene: TRBD2; V gene: TRBV28; CDR3 protein: CASSPLTGRGQFF; CDR3 DNA: TGTGCCAGCAGTCCCCTAACGGGGAGGGGGCAGTTCTTC
J gene: TRBJ1-2; clone size: .; D gene: .; V gene: TRBV7-2; CDR3 protein: CASSSTGFYGYTF; CDR3 DNA: TGTGCCAGCAGCTCTACAGGTTTCTATGGCTACACCTTC
J gene: TRBJ1-1; clone size: .; D gene: TRBD1; V gene: TRBV12-3/TRBV12-4; CDR3 protein: CASCWTGARTEAFF; CDR3 DNA: TGTGCCAGTTGCTGGACAGGGGCGAGGACTGAAGCTTTCTTT
J gene: TRBJ2-2; clone size: .; D gene: .; V gene: TRBV20-1; CDR3 protein: CSAREGGGQGGELFF; CDR3 DNA: TGCAGTGCTAGAGAGGGGGGGGGCCAAGGCGGGGAGCTGTTTTTT
J gene: TRBJ2-7; clone size: .; D gene: .; V gene: TRBV19; CDR3 protein: CASSTGTTTYEQYF; CDR3 DNA: TGTGCCAGTAGCACCGGGACAACGACCTACGAGCAGTACTTC
J gene: TRBJ1-2; clone size: .; D gene: TRBD1; V gene: TRBV7-2; CDR3 protein: CASSQGQGYGYTF; CDR3 DNA: TGTGCCAGCAGCCAGGGACAGGGCTATGGCTACACCTTC
J gene: TRBJ2-3; clone size: .; D gene: TRBD2; V gene: TRBV19; CDR3 protein: CASSPPGTSTTFDTQYF; CDR3 DNA: TGTGCCAGTAGCCCCCCCGGGACTAGTACTACCTTTGATACGCAGTATTTT
J gene: TRBJ2-2; clone size: .; D gene: .; V gene: TRBV7-6; CDR3 protein: CASSLATGSNTGELFF; CDR3 DNA: TGTGCCAGCAGCTTAGCCACAGGTTCGAACACCGGGGAGCTGTTTTTT
J gene: TRBJ1-1; clone size: .; D gene: .; V gene: TRBV2; CDR3 protein: CASSASGFFEAFF; CDR3 DNA: TGTGCCAGCAGTGCCTCGGGGTTTTTTGAAGCTTTCTTT
J gene: TRBJ1-2; clone size: .; D gene: .; V gene: TRBV5-8; CDR3 protein: CASSRKGFRGAHGYTF; CDR3 DNA: TGTGCCAGCAGCCGAAAGGGCTTCAGGGGCGCCCATGGCTACACCTTC
J gene: TRBJ1-2; clone size: few; D gene: .; V gene: TRBV5-6; CDR3 protein: CASSYENYGYTF; CDR3 DNA: TGTGCCAGCAGTTATGAAAACTATGGCTACACCTTC
J gene: TRBJ1-6; clone size: .; D gene: .; V gene: TRBV6-1; CDR3 protein: CASSDRSPFPLHF; CDR3 DNA: TGTGCCAGCAGTGACAGGAGCCCGTTTCCCCTCCACTTT
J gene: TRBJ2-2; clone size: .; D gene: TRBD1; V gene: TRBV7-9; CDR3 protein: CASSQPPGQAGTGELFF; CDR3 DNA: TGTGCCAGCAGCCAACCCCCGGGACAGGCGGGCACCGGGGAGCTGTTTTTT
J gene: TRBJ1-1; clone size: .; D gene: .; V gene: TRBV2; CDR3 protein: CASSRGARNTEAFF; CDR3 DNA: TGTGCCAGCAGTAGGGGGGCAAGGAACACTGAAGCTTTCTTT
J gene: TRBJ1-2; clone size: .; D gene: .; V gene: TRBV20-1; CDR3 protein: CSARERGGNYGYTF; CDR3 DNA: TGCAGTGCTAGAGAAAGGGGGGGGAACTATGGCTACACCTTC
J gene: TRBJ2-7; clone size: once; D gene: .; V gene: TRBV4-3; CDR3 protein: CASSLGTPPYEQYF; CDR3 DNA: TGCGCCAGCAGCCTAGGGACTCCCCCGTACGAGCAGTACTTC
J gene: TRBJ2-1; clone size: .; D gene: .; V gene: TRBV7-9; CDR3 protein: CASSLGRVLYNEQFF; CDR3 DNA: TGTGCCAGCAGCTTGGGGCGGGTCCTTTACAATGAGCAGTTCTTC
J gene: TRBJ1-1; clone size: .; D gene: TRBD1; V gene: TRBV19; CDR3 protein: CASDQGAVGGNTEAFF; CDR3 DNA: TGTGCCAGCGATCAGGGGGCTGTTGGAGGGAACACTGAAGCTTTCTTT
J gene: TRBJ2-3; clone size: few; D gene: .; V gene: TRBV5-1; CDR3 protein: CASSYTADTQYF; CDR3 DNA: TGCGCCAGCAGCTATACCGCAGATACGCAGTATTTT
J gene: TRBJ1-2; clone size: .; D gene: TRBD1; V gene: TRBV7-9; CDR3 protein: CASSLGGTGLYGYTF; CDR3 DNA: TGTGCCAGCAGCTTAGGAGGGACAGGGCTATATGGCTACACCTTC